Presented here are 13 T cell receptor beta chains from one specimen sequenced in a study of Ad26.COV2.S vaccination and SARS-CoV-2 variants. Treatment of the sample: 15 to 20 received Ad26.COV2.S at low or high dose, single or two shots; five or six received placebo; per-sample allocation not given. After the first vaccine or placebo injection, samples were drawn on day 63. This table comes from immunoSEQ multiplex PCR, and its TCRdb copy is limited to in-frame clones, with some not included. The sample holds about 330,000 clones, under 90% seen once. The sequenced sample was peripheral blood, obtained in a trial of Ad26.COV2.S vaccine versus placebo. All receptors come from a person between 18 and 65 years old who received the Ad26.COV2.S COVID-19 vaccine or a placebo.

A single count supports this clone. The gene calls are TRBV2 and TRBJ2-2; 12 nucleotides line up with TRBD2. The CDR3 covers 16 residues. CDR1 SNHLY and CDR2 FYNNEI come from the germline V gene. The ends lost 7 bases at V and 2 bases at J; junction bases unmatched: 5. CDR3 in DNA: TGTGCCAGCAAACCTAGCGGGAGGGGAAACACCGGGGAGCTGTTTTTT. Its protein product is CASKPSGRGNTGELFF.

The V call is TRBV7-7, the J call TRBJ2-2; D perhaps matches TRBD1 (6 bases). The CDR3 runs 15 residues. Trimming took 5 bases from V and 2 from J, leaving 12 bases between them. CDR1 and CDR2 from the germline V gene are SSHAT and FNYEAQ (reference sequence). The DNA of the CDR3 is TGTGCCAGCAGCACGGGACACATTAACACCGGGGAGCTGTTTTTT. This translates into CASSTGHINTGELFF.

This clone was seen just once. The chain joins TRBV7-6 to TRBJ1-4, with 9 bases lining up with TRBD1. CDR1 and CDR2 from the germline V gene are SGHVS and FNYEAQ. The CDR3 sequence is 14 residues long. Losses at the gene ends were 5 bases for V and 5 bases for J; bases not matched to a gene: 3. The CDR3 bases are TGTGCCAGCAGCCTAGGGACAGGGAATGAAAAACTGTTTTTT. It specifies CASSLGTGNEKLFF.

As concerns this clone: This same CDR3 is encoded by further DNA sequences in the sample. The chain links TRBV15 to TRBJ2-1; 7 bases match TRBD1. The CDR3 is 14 residues long. The V segment lost 1 base and the J segment 9 bases; nucleotides outside the gene matches: 6. Germline CDR1 and CDR2: LNHNV and YYDKDF (reference sequence). The chain's CDR3 is CATSRGQGEGEQFF. CDR3 in DNA: TGTGCCACCAGCAGAGGCCAGGGGGAAGGTGAGCAGTTCTTC.

This chain links TRBV7-2 with TRBJ2-6; TRBD1 matches at 7 bases. CDR1 and CDR2 (germline): SGHTA, FQGNSA. The CDR3 contains 17 residues. The V segment lost 4 bases and the J segment 5 bases; nucleotides outside the gene matches: 11. DNA of the CDR3: TGTGCCAGCAGCTACCGTGGTGGACAGGCGAGGGCCAACGTCCTGACTTTC. It codes for CASSYRGGQARANVLTF. Supplemented by reference TRBV7-2 and TRBJ2-6, the full variable domain reads GAGVSQSPSNKVTEKGKDVELRCDPISGHTALYWYRQSLGQGLEFLIYFQGNSAPDKSGLPSDRFSAERTGGSVSTLTIQRTQQEDSAVYLCASSYRGGQARANVLTFGAGSRLTVL.

The chain uses TRBV29-1 and TRBJ2-1; D is perhaps TRBD1 (6 bases). CDR3 length: 14 amino acids. Trimming took 7 bases from V and 8 from J, leaving 21 bases between them. Germline V lookup: CDR1 SQVTM, CDR2 ANQGSEA. The CDR3 DNA is TGCAGCGGACACAGGGACCGGGGTGGGGATGAGCAGTTCTTC. The encoded protein is CSGHRDRGGDEQFF.

This clone was counted between two and nine times. The chain has TRBV7-9 and TRBJ2-7, with TRBD1 matching 7 bases. The CDR3 covers 14 residues. V was pared by 5 bases and J by 3 bases, with 7 bases of the junction left unmatched. The germline V gene encodes CDR1 SEHNR and CDR2 FQNEAQ (reference sequence). The CDR3 coding sequence is TGTGCCAGCAGCGCAGACAGGGCTGGCTACGAGCAGTACGTC. Its translation is CASSADRAGYEQYV.

V usage is TRBV5-4 and J usage is TRBJ1-2, with no clear D. This CDR3 has 13 amino acids. Germline CDR1 is SGHNT and CDR2 is YYREEE (reference sequence). Trimming cost V 4 bases and J 8 bases, with 15 bases left between them. The DNA for the CDR3 is TGTGCCAGCAGCCAAGAACTGGCAGCGGGCTACACCTTC. Amino acid sequence: CASSQELAAGYTF.

The chain recombines TRBV10-1 with TRBJ2-7; D remains ambiguous. The CDR3 runs to 13 residues. Germline V gene lookup returns CDR1 WNHNN and CDR2 SYGVQD (reference sequence). V was pared by 6 bases and J by 2 bases, with 11 bases between. The DNA for the CDR3 is TGCGCCAGCAGGTCCGGGCAAACCTACGAGCAGTACTTC. It codes for CASRSGQTYEQYF.

The chain has TRBV19 and TRBJ2-3; 8 bases are a match to TRBD1. V lost 1 base, J lost 0 bases, and 0 bases stayed unmatched. The CDR3 runs to 15 residues. Per germline, CDR1 LNHDA and CDR2 SQIVND (reference sequence). The CDR3 region is CASSIGTGSTDTQYF. In DNA form, the CDR3 reads TGTGCCAGTAGTATAGGGACAGGGAGCACAGATACGCAGTATTTT.

The rearrangement links TRBV19 to TRBJ1-1; tentative D call: TRBD1 (5 bases). V dropped 8 bases and J dropped 5 bases, with 24 bases sitting between them. Germline V gene lookup returns CDR1 LNHDA and CDR2 SQIVND (reference sequence). This CDR3 comprises 16 residues. CDR3 nucleotide sequence: TGTGCCAGTTTGCCATTCCCGGGACCCGGAGGGACTGAAGCTTTCTTT. Its protein is CASLPFPGPGGTEAFF. Full variable domain (rest looked up from reference TRBV19 and TRBJ1-1): DGGITQSPKYLFRKEGQNVTLSCEQNLNHDAMYWYRQDPGQGLRLIYYSQIVNDFQKGDIAEGYSVSREKKESFPLTVTSAQKNPTAFYLCASLPFPGPGGTEAFFGQGTRLTVV.

The chain joins TRBV3-1 (or the pseudogene TRBV3-2) to TRBJ2-7; D perhaps matches TRBD1 (5 bases). Germline V gene sequence: CDR1 LGHDT, CDR2 YNNKEL (reference sequence). The CDR3 covers 14 residues. V was pared by 6 bases and J by 7 bases, with 19 bases between. For the CDR3, the DNA is TGTGCCAGCAGTCTGGGCGCGGCTTCAGGGGAGCAGTACTTC. Translating it yields CASSLGAASGEQYF.

V is TRBV5-4 and J is TRBJ2-7; D is undetermined. V lost 1 base and J 7 bases, leaving 9 bases between the germline ends. Germline lookup yields CDR1 SGHNT and CDR2 YYREEE (reference sequence). The CDR3 has 12 amino acids. The CDR3 loop is CASSLRYGEQYF. CDR3 coding DNA: TGTGCCAGCAGCTTGCGCTATGGGGAGCAGTACTTC.